Each of the 14 T cell receptor beta chains below was sequenced from the same sample in a study of cytomegalovirus exposure and HLA in healthy donors. Primers included in the PCR were 60 Vbeta and 13 Jbeta primers. Clones were sequenced by immunoSEQ multiplex PCR, and TCRdb holds only the in-frame ones, with some missing. The sample records more than 200,000 clones, around 80% being singletons. Source material: PBMCs. Receptor source: a man aged 40-50 years in good health and CMV-seronegative.

The genes are TRBV7-2 and TRBJ2-5, with D unresolved. Trimming cost V 1 base and J 5 bases, with 8 bases left between them. Germline-derived CDR1 and CDR2 are SGHTA and FQGNSA. The CDR3 consists of 13 residues. This chain's CDR3 is CASSLELLETQYF. In nucleotides, the CDR3 is TGTGCCAGCAGCTTAGAACTCCTCGAGACCCAGTACTTC.

This clone was counted once. The V and J genes are TRBV9 and TRBJ1-1; TRBD1 matches 7 bases. Germline CDR1 SGDLS, CDR2 YYNGEE. Trimming removed 3 bases from V and 2 bases from J; junction bases left unmatched: 4. The CDR3 has 14 amino acids. CDR3 in DNA: TGTGCCAGCAGCGCGGGACAGCTAAACACTGAAGCTTTCTTT. Translation: CASSAGQLNTEAFF.

V and J are TRBV5-4 and TRBJ1-1, with no clear D. The CDR3 is 13 amino acids. Germline V CDR1 and CDR2: SGHNT, YYREEE (reference sequence). Trimming took off 4 bases at V and 1 base at J, with 8 bases between the two ends. The DNA of the CDR3 is TGTGCCAGCAGCCCCCTCCCGAACACTGAAGCTTTCTTT. Translating it yields CASSPLPNTEAFF.

The chain joins TRBV6-5 to TRBJ1-6; 9 bases fit TRBD1. Germline assignment: CDR1 MNHEY and CDR2 SVGAGI. This CDR3 has 15 residues. J gave up 6 bases and V 5 bases, and 5 bases lay outside the gene matches. This chain's CDR3 is CASSTYRGPNSPLHF. CDR3 coding DNA: TGTGCCAGCAGTACTTACAGGGGGCCTAATTCACCCCTCCACTTT.

The J gene is TRBJ2-5, the V gene TRBV6-6, with D possibly being TRBD2 (5 bases). Germline assignment: CDR1 MNHNY and CDR2 SVGAGI (reference sequence). Trimming took off 3 bases at V and 5 bases at J, with 16 bases between the two ends. The CDR3 runs to 15 residues. CDR3 sequence reads: CASSYIRTSLETQYF. CDR3 coding DNA: TGTGCCAGCAGTTATATTAGGACTTCCCTTGAGACCCAGTACTTC.

The chain links TRBV4-1 to TRBJ2-1; TRBD1 agrees at 11 bases. The CDR3 runs to 13 residues. Losses at the gene ends were 11 bases for V and 6 bases for J; bases not matched to a gene: 6. The germline gives CDR1 MGHRA, CDR2 YSYEKL. The CDR3 sequence: CAVGTGGSNEQFF. For the CDR3, the DNA is TGCGCCGTCGGGACAGGGGGATCCAATGAGCAGTTCTTC.

CDR3 nucleotides: TGTGCCAGCAGCTTGAGGCGGGGGGCCGCCAATCAGCCCCAGCATTTT. Translated: CASSLRRGAANQPQHF. The V call is TRBV5-6, the J call TRBJ1-5; TRBD1 is a possible D gene (6 bases). The CDR3 extends over 16 amino acids. Germline CDR1 reads SGHDT; CDR2 reads YYEEEE. V was pared by 1 base and J by 3 bases, with 14 bases between.

This clone has more than one count but fewer than ten. The V and J genes are TRBV10-3 and TRBJ1-6; 10 bases are shared with TRBD1. The J segment lost 6 bases and the V segment lost 6 bases, leaving 14 bases of the junction unmatched. Germline lookup yields CDR1 ENHRY and CDR2 SYGVKD. This CDR3 has 18 amino acids. The CDR3 sequence is CAIRSGGTGTGANSPLHF. The CDR3 DNA sequence: TGTGCCATCAGATCGGGGGGGACCGGGACAGGGGCTAATTCACCCCTCCACTTT.

This chain links TRBV27 with TRBJ2-1; TRBD2 aligns across 12 bases. CDR1 MNHEY and CDR2 SMNVEV come from the germline V gene (reference sequence). The ends lost 5 bases at V and 5 bases at J; junction bases unmatched: 16. The CDR3 has 19 residues. CDR3 loop: CASSRRSGTSGYIDNEQFF. As DNA, the CDR3 is TGTGCCAGCAGTCGCCGATCCGGGACTAGCGGGTATATTGACAATGAGCAGTTCTTC.

The chain carries TRBV28 and TRBJ2-7, with D perhaps matching TRBD1 (5 bases). This CDR3 spans 13 amino acids. In germline, CDR1 is MDHEN, CDR2 SYDVKM. V shed 4 bases and J shed 2 bases, with 9 bases lying between them. CDR3 protein: CASSSDRTYEQYF. CDR3 nucleotides: TGTGCCAGCAGTTCAGACAGAACCTACGAGCAGTACTTC.

The sample holds a few counts of this clone. This chain links TRBV7-9 with TRBJ2-3; 16 nucleotides align to TRBD2. Germline values: CDR1 SEHNR, CDR2 FQNEAQ (reference sequence). The CDR3 is 18 residues long. J was trimmed by 1 base and V by 4 bases; bases with no gene match: 5. CDR3 sequence (DNA): TGTGCCAGCAGCTACGGGACTAGCGGGGGGGTGGGCACAGATACGCAGTATTTT. Protein product: CASSYGTSGGVGTDTQYF.

V and J are TRBV7-9 and TRBJ1-2, with 7 bases fitting TRBD1. Trimming at V came to 5 bases and at J to 2 bases, leaving 2 bases not matched to a gene. The CDR3 has 13 amino acids. Germline V CDR1 and CDR2: SEHNR, FQNEAQ (reference sequence). The DNA for the CDR3 is TGTGCCAGCAGCAGGGACAGCAACTATGGCTACACCTTC. This gives the protein CASSRDSNYGYTF. Full variable domain (rest looked up from reference TRBV7-9 and TRBJ1-2): DTGVSQNPRHKITKRGQNVTFRCDPISEHNRLYWYRQTLGQGPEFLTYFQNEAQLEKSRLLSDRFSAERPKGSFSTLEIQRTEQGDSAMYLCASSRDSNYGYTFGSGTRLTVV.

The chain joins TRBV10-3 to TRBJ1-2; 7 nucleotides align to TRBD1. The ends lost 8 bases at V and 0 bases at J; junction bases unmatched: 9. Germline V gene sequence: CDR1 ENHRY, CDR2 SYGVKD. This CDR3 spans 15 amino acids. The DNA of the CDR3 is TGTGCCATCCTTGAGAGGGACAGCCCTAACTATGGCTACACCTTC. This translates into CAILERDSPNYGYTF.

This clone appeared a few times. CDR3 nucleotide sequence: TGCGCCAGCAGCATGGGGGACAGGGGCGAGCAGTACTTC. Amino acid sequence: CASSMGDRGEQYF. The V call is TRBV5-1, the J call TRBJ2-7; 10 nucleotides align to TRBD1. Germline V gene lookup returns CDR1 SGHRS and CDR2 YFSETQ. The CDR3 spans 13 residues. After removal of 4 bases from V and 6 bases from J, the junction contained 4 bases not matched to a gene.